The 21 T cell receptor beta chains given below trace back to one sample, sequenced in a study of long-term antiretroviral therapy in people with HIV. The immunoSEQ assay was v3.0, run at survey level. Using immunoSEQ multiplex PCR, the repertoire was profiled, and TCRdb retains in-frame clones only, with some absent. There are 25,000 to 35,000 clones in the sample; roughly 89% occur only once, and roughly 4% lies in the top ten. Sequencing was performed on unsorted PBMCs, taken 1.8 years after starting antiretroviral therapy. Source of these receptors: a woman aged 18 to 35 with HIV.

V usage is TRBV4-1 and J usage is TRBJ2-7; tentative D call: TRBD2 (5 bases). Germline CDR1 MGHRA, CDR2 YSYEKL. The CDR3 is 14 residues long. V lost 3 bases and J 5 bases, leaving 14 bases between the germline ends. The CDR3 is CASSHPGSYDEQYF. The CDR3, as DNA: TGCGCCAGCAGCCACCCTGGGAGTTACGACGAGCAGTACTTC.

The chain combines TRBV6-5 with TRBJ2-3; possibly TRBD1 for D (5 bases). The V end was cut by 5 bases, the J end by 0 bases, with 12 bases between. This CDR3 has 15 amino acids. CDR1 and CDR2 (germline): MNHEY, SVGAGI. The CDR3 DNA reads as TGTGCCAGCAGTAGGGGTTTTACTAGCACAGATACGCAGTATTTT. Its translation is CASSRGFTSTDTQYF.

The gene calls are TRBV19 and TRBJ1-2; no definite D call. V was pared by 3 bases and J by 5 bases, with 13 bases between. CDR3 length: 14 amino acids. Germline CDR1 and CDR2: LNHDA and SQIVND (reference sequence). CDR3: CASSIYLGTYGYTF. CDR3 nucleotides: TGTGCCAGTAGTATTTACCTCGGAACTTATGGCTACACCTTC.

The chain links TRBV18 to TRBJ1-3; D remains ambiguous. Germline V gene sequence: CDR1 KGHSH, CDR2 LQKENI. Trimming pared 2 bases from V and 0 bases from J, leaving 17 bases between. The CDR3 has 18 residues. The CDR3 is CASSPVKGAGNSGNTIYF. CDR3 DNA sequence: TGTGCCAGCTCACCAGTTAAAGGTGCGGGAAACTCTGGAAACACCATATATTTT.

This clone is termed medium-sized. The J gene is TRBJ1-5, the V gene TRBV10-2; D uncertain. CDR1 WSHSY and CDR2 SAAADI come from the germline V gene. The CDR3 has 15 amino acids. The germline V and J ends were trimmed by 0 bases and 4 bases, with 10 bases remaining between them. Written as DNA, the CDR3 is TGCGCCAGCAGTGAGTCTGGGCATCGAAATCAGCCCCAGCATTTT. It specifies CASSESGHRNQPQHF.

V gene TRBV5-6 combines with J gene TRBJ2-6, with D maybe TRBD1 (6 bases). V was clipped by 3 bases and J by 0 bases, with 13 bases between them. The germline CDR1 and CDR2 sequences are SGHDT and YYEEEE. This CDR3 region has 17 residues. CDR3 in DNA: TGTGCCAGCAGCTCCGAGACAGGAACCTCTGGGGCCAACGTCCTGACTTTC. It specifies CASSSETGTSGANVLTF.

The chain employs TRBV6-5 and TRBJ2-3, with 7 bases identical to TRBD1. The CDR3 consists of 15 residues. CDR1 is MNHEY, CDR2 SVGAGI, per germline. After removal of 6 bases from V and 2 bases from J, the junction contained 8 bases not matched to a gene. This CDR3 reads CASRLRDRDTDTQYF. CDR3 DNA sequence: TGTGCCAGCAGACTCCGGGACAGAGACACAGATACGCAGTATTTT.

This chain links TRBV19 with TRBJ2-1; D not resolved. Trimming cost V 5 bases and J 10 bases, with 15 bases left between them. The CDR3 totals 13 residues. CDR1 and CDR2 (germline): LNHDA, SQIVND (reference sequence). The CDR3 bases are TGTGCCAGTAGTGGCTCACCCGCCGGGGAGCAGTTCTTC. This codes for CASSGSPAGEQFF.

This chain uses TRBV7-9 with TRBJ2-7, with D unclear. V lost 2 bases to trimming and J lost 3 bases, with 8 bases between them. The CDR3 is made up of 13 amino acids. CDR1 and CDR2 from the germline V gene are SEHNR and FQNEAQ (reference sequence). DNA of the CDR3: TGTGCCAGCAGCTTAACAGATTACTACGAGCAGTACTTC. As protein: CASSLTDYYEQYF.

The chain joins TRBV4-1 to TRBJ2-2; D is undetermined. Germline V gives CDR1 MGHRA, CDR2 YSYEKL. This CDR3 has 12 residues. Trimming took 4 bases from V and 1 from J, leaving 1 base between them. The CDR3 DNA reads as TGCGCCAGCAGCCGGAACACCGGGGAGCTGTTTTTT. This sequence encodes CASSRNTGELFF.

The gene calls are TRBV4-3 and TRBJ2-3, with 8 bases matching TRBD2. The CDR3 extends over 16 amino acids. Germline values: CDR1 LGHNA, CDR2 YSLEER. Trimming removed 0 bases from V and 4 bases from J; junction bases left unmatched: 6. The CDR3: CASSQDGAGDPDTQYF. The DNA for the CDR3 is TGCGCCAGCAGCCAAGATGGAGCGGGAGATCCAGATACGCAGTATTTT.

This clone was seen a single time. The chain recombines TRBV6-5 with TRBJ2-7, with 14 bases matching TRBD2. Germline V gives CDR1 MNHEY, CDR2 SVGAGI. The CDR3 loop spans 15 amino acids. V gave up 7 bases and J gave up 3 bases; unmatched junction bases: 5. CDR3: CASNRLAGGFYEQYF. The CDR3 DNA reads as TGTGCCAGCAATCGACTAGCGGGAGGGTTCTACGAGCAGTACTTC.

The J gene is TRBJ1-5, the V gene TRBV4-3; D is perhaps TRBD1 (5 bases). This CDR3 has 13 amino acids. V lost 0 bases and J 6 bases, leaving 6 bases between the germline ends. The V gene's germline CDR1 is LGHNA and CDR2 YSLEER. CDR3 amino acids: CASSQDRGQPQHF. The CDR3 DNA follows: TGCGCCAGCAGCCAAGATAGGGGTCAGCCCCAGCATTTT.

The chain links TRBV5-6 to TRBJ1-1; D may be TRBD1 (5 bases). Per germline, CDR1 SGHDT and CDR2 YYEEEE. V was clipped by 1 base and J by 2 bases, with 9 bases between them. The CDR3 loop spans 14 amino acids. CDR3 sequence (DNA): TGTGCCAGCAGCTTGTGGGGCCCTAACACTGAAGCTTTCTTT. This codes for CASSLWGPNTEAFF.

Here the CDR3 reads CASSLQGRNQPQHF. CDR3 nucleotides: TGTGCCAGTAGTCTACAGGGACGCAATCAGCCCCAGCATTTT. V and J are TRBV19 and TRBJ1-5; TRBD1 is a possible D gene (6 bases). V lost 5 bases and J 2 bases, leaving 10 bases between the germline ends. Per the germline V gene, CDR1 is LNHDA and CDR2 is SQIVND (reference sequence). CDR3 length: 14 residues.

The V and J genes are TRBV7-3 and TRBJ2-2; D remains unclear. V dropped 2 bases and J dropped 5 bases, with 9 bases sitting between them. The CDR3 length is 14 residues. The germline gives CDR1 SGHTA, CDR2 FQGTGA. CDR3 nucleotide sequence: TGTGCCAGCAGCTTATTAGTGGGGACCGGGGAGCTGTTTTTT. Its translation is CASSLLVGTGELFF.

The V call is TRBV6-1, the J call TRBJ2-1; a possible D gene is TRBD1 (5 bases). This CDR3 spans 16 amino acids. Trimming stripped 4 bases from V and 1 base from J, with 14 bases between. Germline V gene sequence: CDR1 MNHNS, CDR2 SASEGT. CDR3 sequence reads: CASSAGLGVSYNEQFF. CDR3 bases: TGTGCCAGCAGTGCCGGCCTAGGGGTATCCTACAATGAGCAGTTCTTC.

The V gene is TRBV27, the J gene TRBJ2-7; 7 positions agree with TRBD1. V shed 2 bases and J 2 bases; nucleotides not matched to a gene: 12. CDR1 is MNHEY, CDR2 SMNVEV, per germline (reference sequence). The CDR3 spans 17 residues. The CDR3 reads CASSLSLGDRDPYEQYF. Written as DNA, the CDR3 is TGTGCCAGCAGTTTAAGTTTAGGGGACAGAGACCCCTACGAGCAGTACTTC.

This chain links TRBV9 with TRBJ2-3; TRBD2 agrees at 14 bases. CDR1 SGDLS and CDR2 YYNGEE come from the germline V gene. The junction had 5 bases not matched to a gene; V was cut back by 7 bases and J by 4 bases. The CDR3 extends over 15 amino acids. DNA of the CDR3: TGTGCCAGCGGAGGGACTAGCGGGAGCTCAGATACGCAGTATTTT. It yields the protein CASGGTSGSSDTQYF.

This clone occurred a few times. V is TRBV7-9 and J is TRBJ2-1; TRBD2 matches 7 bases. This CDR3 is built from 14 residues. The junction had 3 bases not matched to a gene; V was cut back by 1 base and J by 6 bases. CDR1 and CDR2 from the germline V gene are SEHNR and FQNEAQ (reference sequence). The CDR3 reads CASSLGASGNEQFF. For the CDR3, the DNA is TGTGCCAGCAGCTTAGGGGCTAGCGGCAATGAGCAGTTCTTC.

The chain couples TRBV10-1 to TRBJ2-1; 9 bases agree with TRBD1. Looked up from germline, CDR1 is WNHNN and CDR2 is SYGVQD (reference sequence). V lost 3 bases to trimming and J lost 8 bases; unmatched junction nucleotides: 8. The CDR3 is 15 amino acids. The CDR3 reads CASSDLGQGVDEQFF. As DNA, the CDR3 is TGCGCCAGCAGTGACTTGGGACAGGGTGTAGATGAGCAGTTCTTC.